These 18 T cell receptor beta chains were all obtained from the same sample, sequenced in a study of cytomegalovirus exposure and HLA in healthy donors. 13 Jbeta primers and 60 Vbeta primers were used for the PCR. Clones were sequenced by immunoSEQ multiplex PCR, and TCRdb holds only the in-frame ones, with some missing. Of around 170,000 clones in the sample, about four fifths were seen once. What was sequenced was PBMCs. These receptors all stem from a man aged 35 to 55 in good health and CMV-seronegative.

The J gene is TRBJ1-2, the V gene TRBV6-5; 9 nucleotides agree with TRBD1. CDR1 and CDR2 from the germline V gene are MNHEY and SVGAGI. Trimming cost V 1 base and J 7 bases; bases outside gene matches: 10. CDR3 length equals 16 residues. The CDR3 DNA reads TGTGCCAGCAGTTACTTCAAAACAGGGGGCTCTTCTGGCTACACCTTC. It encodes CASSYFKTGGSSGYTF.

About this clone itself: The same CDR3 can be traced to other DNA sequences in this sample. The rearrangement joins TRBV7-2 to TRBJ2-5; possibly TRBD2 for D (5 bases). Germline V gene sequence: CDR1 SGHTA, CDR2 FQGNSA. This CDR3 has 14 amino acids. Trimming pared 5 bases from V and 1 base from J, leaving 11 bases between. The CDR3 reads CASSLHGVQETQYF. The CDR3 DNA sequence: TGTGCCAGCAGCCTGCACGGGGTCCAAGAGACCCAGTACTTC.

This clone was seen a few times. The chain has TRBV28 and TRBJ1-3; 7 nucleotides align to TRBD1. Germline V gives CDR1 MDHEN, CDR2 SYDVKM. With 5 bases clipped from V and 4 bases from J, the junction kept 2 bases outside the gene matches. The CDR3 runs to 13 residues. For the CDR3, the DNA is TGTGCCAGCAGTCCACAGGGGGGAAACACCATATATTTT. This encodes CASSPQGGNTIYF. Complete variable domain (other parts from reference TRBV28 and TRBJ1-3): DVKVTQSSRYLVKRTGEKVFLECVQDMDHENMFWYRQDPGLGLRLIYFSYDVKMKEKGDIPEGYSVSREKKERFSLILESASTNQTSMYLCASSPQGGNTIYFGEGSWLTVV.

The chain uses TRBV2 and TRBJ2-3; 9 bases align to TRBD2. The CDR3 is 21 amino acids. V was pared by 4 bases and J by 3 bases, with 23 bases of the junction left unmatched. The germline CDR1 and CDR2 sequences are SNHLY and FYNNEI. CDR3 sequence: CASSVVGSGRFHDRLTDTQYF. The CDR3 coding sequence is TGTGCCAGCAGTGTTGTTGGCAGCGGGAGGTTTCATGATCGTCTGACAGATACGCAGTATTTT.

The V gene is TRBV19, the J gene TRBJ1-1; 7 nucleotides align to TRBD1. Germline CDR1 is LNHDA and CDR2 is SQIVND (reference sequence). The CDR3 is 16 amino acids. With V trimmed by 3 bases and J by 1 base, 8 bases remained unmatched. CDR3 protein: CASSMPSGTANTEAFF. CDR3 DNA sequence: TGTGCCAGTAGTATGCCCTCCGGGACAGCGAACACTGAAGCTTTCTTT.

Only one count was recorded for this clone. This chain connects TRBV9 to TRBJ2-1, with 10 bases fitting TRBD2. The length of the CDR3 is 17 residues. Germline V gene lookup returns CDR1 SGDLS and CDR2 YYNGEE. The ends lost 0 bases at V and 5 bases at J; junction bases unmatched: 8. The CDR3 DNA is TGTGCCAGCAGCGTAGTCGCGTTAGCGGGAGGAAACAATGAGCAGTTCTTC. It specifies CASSVVALAGGNNEQFF.

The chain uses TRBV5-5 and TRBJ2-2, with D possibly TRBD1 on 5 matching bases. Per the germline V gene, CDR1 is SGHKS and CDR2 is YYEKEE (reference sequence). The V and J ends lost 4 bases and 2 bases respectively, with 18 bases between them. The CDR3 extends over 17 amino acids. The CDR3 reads CASSARSGSSNTGELFF. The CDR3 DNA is TGTGCCAGCAGCGCCCGGTCAGGGTCCTCAAACACCGGGGAGCTGTTTTTT.

The chain's CDR3 is CAWRPGHSTDTQYF. The CDR3 DNA reads as TGTGCCTGGAGGCCGGGACATAGCACAGATACGCAGTATTTT. This sequence joins TRBV30 and TRBJ2-3; D may be TRBD1 (6 bases). Germline CDR1 is GTSNPN and CDR2 is SVGIG (reference sequence). With 3 bases removed from V and 0 bases from J, the gap between germline ends came to 10 bases. There are 14 residues in the CDR3.

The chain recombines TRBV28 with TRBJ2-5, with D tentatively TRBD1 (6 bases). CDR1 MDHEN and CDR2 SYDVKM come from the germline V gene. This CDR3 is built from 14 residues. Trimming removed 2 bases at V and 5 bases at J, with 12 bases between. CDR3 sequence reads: CASSLTGGWETQYF. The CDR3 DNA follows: TGTGCCAGCAGTTTAACTGGGGGCTGGGAGACCCAGTACTTC.

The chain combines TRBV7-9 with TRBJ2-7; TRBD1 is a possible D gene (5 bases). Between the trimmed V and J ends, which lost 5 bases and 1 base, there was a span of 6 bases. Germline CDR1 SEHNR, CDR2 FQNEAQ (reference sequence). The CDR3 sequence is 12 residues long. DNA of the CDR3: TGTGCCAGCAGCCCAGGGTCCTACGAGCAGTACTTC. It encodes CASSPGSYEQYF.

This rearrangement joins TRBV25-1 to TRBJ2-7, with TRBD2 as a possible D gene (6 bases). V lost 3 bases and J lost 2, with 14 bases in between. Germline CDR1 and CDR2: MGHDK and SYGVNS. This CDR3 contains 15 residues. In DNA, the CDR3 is TGTGCCAGCAGTGATGCGCAGCGGGCAGCCTACGAGCAGTACTTC. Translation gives CASSDAQRAAYEQYF.

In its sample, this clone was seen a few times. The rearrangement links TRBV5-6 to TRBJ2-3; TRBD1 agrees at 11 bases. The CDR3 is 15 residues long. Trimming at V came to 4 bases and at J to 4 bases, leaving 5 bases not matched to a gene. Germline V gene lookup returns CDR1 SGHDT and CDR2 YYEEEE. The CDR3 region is CASSLWDRGADTQYF. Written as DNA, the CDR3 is TGTGCCAGCAGCCTGTGGGACAGGGGGGCAGATACGCAGTATTTT.

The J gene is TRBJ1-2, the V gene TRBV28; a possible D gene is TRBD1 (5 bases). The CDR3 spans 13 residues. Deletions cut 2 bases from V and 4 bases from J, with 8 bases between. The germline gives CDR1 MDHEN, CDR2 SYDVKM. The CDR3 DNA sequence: TGTGCCAGCAGTTTAGGGGGGGTCTATGGCTACACCTTC. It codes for CASSLGGVYGYTF.

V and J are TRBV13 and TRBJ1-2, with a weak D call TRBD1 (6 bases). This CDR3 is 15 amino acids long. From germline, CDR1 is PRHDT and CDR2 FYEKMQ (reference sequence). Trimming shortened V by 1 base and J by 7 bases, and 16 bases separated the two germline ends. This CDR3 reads CASSLAAGRGGGYTF. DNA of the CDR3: TGTGCCAGCAGCTTAGCGGCCGGCAGGGGTGGTGGCTACACCTTC.

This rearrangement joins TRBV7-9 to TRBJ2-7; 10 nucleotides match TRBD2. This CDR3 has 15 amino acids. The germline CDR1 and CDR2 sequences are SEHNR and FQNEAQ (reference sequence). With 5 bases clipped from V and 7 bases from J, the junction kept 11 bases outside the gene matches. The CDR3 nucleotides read TGTGCCAGCAGCAACTACCTAGCGGGAGCACAAGAGCAGTACTTC. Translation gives CASSNYLAGAQEQYF.

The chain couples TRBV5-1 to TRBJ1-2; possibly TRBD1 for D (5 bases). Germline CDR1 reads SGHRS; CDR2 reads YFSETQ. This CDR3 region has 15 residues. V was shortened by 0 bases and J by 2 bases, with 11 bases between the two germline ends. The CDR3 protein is CASSLDSGQNYGYTF. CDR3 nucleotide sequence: TGCGCCAGCAGCTTGGATTCTGGACAAAACTATGGCTACACCTTC.

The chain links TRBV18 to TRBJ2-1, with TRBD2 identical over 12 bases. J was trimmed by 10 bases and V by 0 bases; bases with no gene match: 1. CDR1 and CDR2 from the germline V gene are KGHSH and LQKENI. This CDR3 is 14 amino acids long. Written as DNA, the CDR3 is TGTGCCAGCTCACCACCGACTAGCGGGGGCGAGCAGTTCTTC. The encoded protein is CASSPPTSGGEQFF.

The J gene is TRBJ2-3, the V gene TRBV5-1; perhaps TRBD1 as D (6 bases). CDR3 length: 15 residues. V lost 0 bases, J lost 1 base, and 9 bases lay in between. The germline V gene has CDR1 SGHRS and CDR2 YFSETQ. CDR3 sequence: CASSLGQEGTDTQYF. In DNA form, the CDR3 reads TGCGCCAGCAGCTTGGGACAGGAGGGCACAGATACGCAGTATTTT.